These 18 T cell receptor beta chains originate from one sample sequenced in a study of early T cells in non-severe SARS-CoV-2 infection (dated by TCRdb to the early 2020s). Libraries came from 5' RACE. Data came from a NextSeq 500. TCRdb passed the public sequencing reads through fastp at Q25 and MiXCR, retaining productive beta sequences. Entries are consolidated by CDR3 protein sequence, retaining the most common genes and DNA. Present in this sample are about 56,000 distinct CDR3 sequences, roughly a tenth of which were seen just once. The top ten hold approximately 6.5% of the sample. The source material was whole blood. The origin of the receptors is an adult who was a healthcare worker with PCR-confirmed SARS-CoV-2 infection or an uninfected control (not recorded which).

This clonotype is a singleton in its sample. The chain is built from TRBV15 and TRBJ2-7, with TRBD1 matching 7 bases. V lost 5 bases to trimming and J lost 8 bases; unmatched junction nucleotides: 12. Germline V CDR1 and CDR2: LNHNV, YYDKDF (reference sequence). The CDR3 totals 14 residues. CDR3 residues: CATSDGTDLQKQYF. Written as DNA, the CDR3 is TGTGCCACCAGCGACGGGACAGACCTTCAAAAGCAGTACTTC.

This clonotype is judged medium-sized. The chain carries TRBV4-2 and TRBJ2-2, with a possible D match to TRBD2 (5 bases). The CDR3 is 16 amino acids. With 0 bases removed from V and 3 bases from J, the gap between germline ends came to 11 bases. Germline V gene sequence: CDR1 LGHNA, CDR2 YNFKEQ. CDR3 protein: CASSQEPPGDTGELFF. CDR3 DNA: TGTGCCAGCAGCCAAGAGCCCCCCGGGGACACCGGGGAGCTGTTTTTT.

This clonotype was seen many times. The V call is TRBV5-4, the J call TRBJ1-1; 9 bases fit TRBD1. Trimming cost V 4 bases and J 0 bases; bases outside gene matches: 10. Germline values: CDR1 SGHNT, CDR2 YYREEE (reference sequence). This CDR3 comprises 17 residues. This CDR3 is CASSPGTGRRVNTEAFF. CDR3 sequence (DNA): TGTGCCAGCAGCCCCGGGACAGGGAGAAGGGTGAACACTGAAGCTTTCTTT.

This clonotype was seen ten or more times. V is TRBV6-2 or TRBV6-3 and J is TRBJ1-5; a possible D gene is TRBD1 (5 bases). The CDR3 contains 12 residues. In germline, CDR1 is MNHEY, CDR2 SVGEGT. V lost 5 bases and J 6 bases, leaving 8 bases between the germline ends. The DNA of the CDR3 is TGTGCCAGCAGTGGAAGGGGTCAGCCCCAGCATTTT. Its translation is CASSGRGQPQHF.

This clonotype was observed at least ten times. J is TRBJ1-5 and V is TRBV29-1, with D possibly matching TRBD1 (5 bases). CDR1 is SQVTM and CDR2 is ANQGSEA in the germline V gene. Trimming took 3 bases from V and 3 from J, leaving 9 bases between them. The CDR3 has 13 amino acids. Here the CDR3 reads CSVEGDDNQPQHF. The CDR3 DNA reads as TGCAGCGTTGAGGGGGATGACAATCAGCCCCAGCATTTT.

Many counts were recorded for this clonotype. The chain recombines TRBV4-1 with TRBJ1-6, with D unresolved. V was shortened by 2 bases and J by 6 bases, with 17 bases between the two germline ends. This CDR3 comprises 17 residues. Germline CDR1 reads MGHRA; CDR2 reads YSYEKL. The CDR3 spells CASSQTVVEGRNSPLHF. In DNA form, the CDR3 reads TGCGCCAGCAGCCAAACGGTTGTAGAGGGCCGTAATTCACCCCTCCACTTT.

This chain connects TRBV3-1 to TRBJ1-4; no clear D gene. The germline gives CDR1 LGHDT, CDR2 YNNKEL (reference sequence). The CDR3 extends over 15 amino acids. V lost 3 bases to trimming and J lost 0 bases, with 8 bases between them. This chain's CDR3 is CASSHATSTNEKLFF. The CDR3, as DNA: TGTGCCAGCAGCCACGCAACCTCAACTAATGAAAAACTGTTTTTT. Supplemented by reference TRBV3-1 and TRBJ1-4, the full variable domain reads DTAVSQTPKYLVTQMGNDKSIKCEQNLGHDTMYWYKQDSKKFLKIMFSYNNKELIINETVPNRFSPKSPDKAHLNLHINSLELGDSAVYFCASSHATSTNEKLFFGSGTQLSVL.

This clonotype occurred many times. This chain links TRBV2 with TRBJ1-6, with no clear D. Germline V lookup: CDR1 SNHLY, CDR2 FYNNEI. V lost 3 bases and J 7 bases, leaving 10 bases between the germline ends. The CDR3 contains 14 residues. The CDR3 sequence is CASSDYSGNSPLHF. The CDR3 region has the DNA TGTGCCAGCAGTGATTATTCGGGGAATTCACCCCTCCACTTT.

Ten or more counts support this clonotype. The CDR3, as DNA: TGTGCCAGCAGGATTAGCGGGAGGGCGACCACCGGGGAGCTGTTTTTT. Protein product: CASRISGRATTGELFF. This chain joins TRBV12-3 or TRBV12-4 and TRBJ2-2, with TRBD2 matching over 11 bases. The CDR3 sequence is 16 residues long. J lost 4 bases, V lost 6 bases, and 7 bases had no gene match.

This clonotype was seen many times. This chain links TRBV7-2 with TRBJ2-7, with 11 bases matching TRBD2. J lost 2 bases, V lost 5 bases, and 5 bases had no gene match. Germline CDR1 SGHTA, CDR2 FQGNSA. The CDR3 has 15 residues. The CDR3 bases are TGTGCCAGCAGCCACACTAGCGGGGGAGCCTACGAGCAGTACTTC. Protein sequence: CASSHTSGGAYEQYF.

This clonotype showed up many times. The germline gene is not matched at one end of the junction; a read error may be the cause. The gene calls are TRBV12-3 or TRBV12-4 and TRBJ2-6; 12 positions match TRBD2. CDR3 length: 17 amino acids. Here the CDR3 reads CASSTSGRHLGANVLIF. The CDR3 DNA reads TGTGCCAGCAGCACTAGCGGGAGGCACCTCGGGGCCAACGTCCTGATTTTC.

This clonotype was seen at least ten times. The chain employs TRBV5-4 and TRBJ2-1; D remains ambiguous. V was cut by 0 bases and J by 0 bases, with 7 bases left in between. There are 15 residues in the CDR3. Germline CDR1 reads SGHNT; CDR2 reads YYREEE (reference sequence). CDR3 region: CASSLDRGSYNEQFF. The CDR3 DNA reads TGTGCCAGCAGCTTGGACCGCGGCTCCTACAATGAGCAGTTCTTC.

In its sample, this clonotype was seen a few times. The chain carries TRBV9 and TRBJ1-1, with 9 bases identical to TRBD1. The CDR3 consists of 13 residues. In germline, CDR1 is SGDLS, CDR2 YYNGEE. The CDR3 is CAGGQGPNTEAFF. CDR3 nucleotide sequence: TGTGCGGGGGGACAGGGCCCGAACACTGAAGCTTTCTTT.

This clonotype has at least ten counts. The chain recombines TRBV29-1 with TRBJ1-2, with a weak D call TRBD1 (6 bases). Germline CDR1 and CDR2: SQVTM and ANQGSEA. The CDR3 consists of 12 residues. Between the trimmed V and J ends, which lost 5 bases and 3 bases, there was a span of 10 bases. The CDR3, as DNA: TGCAGCGTTCTACAGGGCTACTATGGCTACACCTTC. Its translation: CSVLQGYYGYTF.

This clonotype was observed many times. The V gene is TRBV10-2, the J gene TRBJ2-6; D gene ambiguous. The CDR3 is made up of 13 amino acids. Germline V lookup: CDR1 WSHSY, CDR2 SAAADI. The ends were cut back, 11 bases at V and 0 bases at J, with 8 bases in the middle. In DNA form, the CDR3 reads TGCGCCGCTCGGGCCTCTGGGGCCAACGTCCTGACTTTC. Translated: CAARASGANVLTF.

This clonotype was picked up one time. The chain links TRBV20-1 to TRBJ2-5; D possibly corresponds to TRBD1 (5 bases). V was cut by 0 bases and J by 5 bases, with 10 bases left in between. From germline, CDR1 is DFQATT and CDR2 SNEGSKA (reference sequence). The CDR3 contains 13 residues. The CDR3 DNA follows: TGCAGTGCTAGAGATCAGGGTCAGGAGACCCAGTACTTC. It codes for CSARDQGQETQYF.

This clonotype was found many times. CDR3 in DNA: TGTGCCACCAGCAGACCTATCTCTGGGGCCAACGTCCTGACTTTC. Translated, it gives CATSRPISGANVLTF. V is TRBV15 and J is TRBJ2-6; D is uncertain. The length of the CDR3 is 15 residues. V was clipped by 2 bases and J by 0 bases, with 5 bases between them. Germline CDR1 LNHNV, CDR2 YYDKDF (reference sequence).

This clonotype was counted many times. V gene TRBV7-9 combines with J gene TRBJ1-1, with TRBD1 identical over 8 bases. This CDR3 contains 14 residues. The junction had 6 bases not matched to a gene; V was cut back by 5 bases and J by 4 bases. The germline gives CDR1 SEHNR, CDR2 FQNEAQ (reference sequence). CDR3 sequence reads: CASSPTTGGTEAFF. The CDR3 DNA follows: TGTGCCAGCAGCCCAACCACAGGGGGCACTGAAGCTTTCTTT. Full variable domain (remainder filled in from reference TRBV7-9 and TRBJ1-1): DTGVSQNPRHKITKRGQNVTFRCDPISEHNRLYWYRQTLGQGPEFLTYFQNEAQLEKSRLLSDRFSAERPKGSFSTLEIQRTEQGDSAMYLCASSPTTGGTEAFFGQGTRLTVV.